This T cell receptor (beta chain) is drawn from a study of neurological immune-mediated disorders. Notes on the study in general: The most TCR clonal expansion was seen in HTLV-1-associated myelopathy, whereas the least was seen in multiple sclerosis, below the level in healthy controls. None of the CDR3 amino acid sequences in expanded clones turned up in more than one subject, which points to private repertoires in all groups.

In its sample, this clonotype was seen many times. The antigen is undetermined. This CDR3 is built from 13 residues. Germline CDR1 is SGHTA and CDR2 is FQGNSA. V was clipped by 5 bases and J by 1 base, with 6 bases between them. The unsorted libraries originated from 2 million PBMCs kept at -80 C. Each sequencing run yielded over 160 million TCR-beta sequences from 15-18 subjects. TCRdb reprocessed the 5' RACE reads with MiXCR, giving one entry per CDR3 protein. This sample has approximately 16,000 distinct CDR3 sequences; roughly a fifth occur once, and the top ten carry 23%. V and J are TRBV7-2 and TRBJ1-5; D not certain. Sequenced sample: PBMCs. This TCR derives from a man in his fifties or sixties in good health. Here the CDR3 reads CASSEGSNQPQHF. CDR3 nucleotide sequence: TGTGCCAGCAGCGAAGGGAGCAATCAGCCCCAGCATTTT.